This T cell receptor beta chain emerged from a study of cytomegalovirus exposure and HLA in healthy donors. The study, taken as a whole, reports: In most subjects, TCR beta sequences reportedly gave accurate predictions of HLA-A and HLA-B alleles. As a later analysis revealed, the rate of TCR association differed by HLA locus, with DRB1 most and HLA-C fewest. Compared with the roughly 700-donor mean, an Asian-associated ancestry cluster reportedly had fewer N-insertions, according to a later analysis.

Concerning this clone: Its antigen is still unknown.

All the people who gave samples were healthy bone marrow donors. With 60 Vbeta and 13 Jbeta primers, the PCR was carried out. Produced via immunoSEQ multiplex PCR; TCRdb's table is partial and in-frame only. The repertoire has roughly 130,000 clones, 65% to 80% of them found once; the top ten carry just over 8.5%. V shed 10 bases and J 2 bases; nucleotides not matched to a gene: 17. The germline V gene has CDR1 ENHRY and CDR2 SYGVKD. This CDR3 is built from 18 residues. This chain links TRBV10-3 with TRBJ1-2, with 12 bases fitting TRBD1. The sample was PBMCs. The sequence derives from a woman aged 45-59 years in good health and CMV-seropositive. The CDR3 sequence: CATARRDRGQSANYGYTF. Here the CDR3 DNA reads TGTGCCACCGCGAGGAGGGACAGGGGGCAGTCAGCGAACTATGGCTACACCTTC.